What follows are 25 T cell receptor beta chains derived from one specimen sequenced in a study of T cell clonality in common variable immunodeficiency. Data came from immunoSEQ multiplex PCR; TCRdb stores just in-frame clones and leaves some out. Listed for the sample are approximately 40,000 clones, none seen a single time. Sequenced sample: peripheral blood mononuclear cells. The source of these receptors is a person aged 18 to 75 in good health.

This clone occurred many times. The DNA ends 3 residues before the CDR3 does, and the rest of the CDR3 is filled in from the germline J gene. The chain uses TRBV9 and TRBJ1-1, with D maybe TRBD1 (6 bases). The V gene lost 1 base and the J gene lost 4 bases, with 17 bases spanning the gap. The V gene's germline CDR1 is SGDLS and CDR2 YYNGEE. There are 16 residues in the CDR3. CDR3 loop: CASSVRGGVDGTEAFF. The DNA read from the CDR3 is TGTGCCAGCAGCGTAAGGGGGGGGGTAGATGGCACTGAA.

A few counts support this clone. The sequenced fragment ends 3 residues before the CDR3 boundary, so the rest is inferred from the germline J gene. The V and J genes are TRBV7-9 and TRBJ1-1; D not resolved. The CDR3 contains 13 residues. The germline V gene has CDR1 SEHNR and CDR2 FQNEAQ (reference sequence). The ends were cut back, 4 bases at V and 3 bases at J, with 9 bases in the middle. The CDR3 sequence is CASSYRPDTEAFF. The covered CDR3 bases are TGTGCCAGCAGCTACAGACCGGACACTGAA.

This clone was counted at least ten times. The read gets to within 3 residues of the CDR3 end, and the germline J gene fills in the rest. The V and J genes are TRBV30 and TRBJ2-7, with 8 bases lining up with TRBD2. The V and J ends lost 4 bases and 6 bases, in that order; junction bases with no gene match: 17. Germline V gene sequence: CDR1 GTSNPN, CDR2 SVGIG (reference sequence). The CDR3 sequence is 16 residues long. The covered CDR3 bases are TGTGCCTGGACGCCATTACTAGCGGAGGTCAGAAGCGAG. Its translation is CAWTPLLAEVRSE. The entire CDR3 protein is CAWTPLLAEVRSEQYF.

This clone came up many times. The missing CDR3 end, 3 residues past where the read stops, is filled in from the germline J gene. V gene TRBV7-9 combines with J gene TRBJ2-7; 7 nucleotides align to TRBD1. J lost 5 bases, V lost 2 bases, and 6 bases had no gene match. The V gene's germline CDR1 is SEHNR and CDR2 FQNEAQ (reference sequence). The CDR3 loop spans 14 amino acids. CDR3 sequence: CASSLTYRGDEQYF. CDR3 DNA, as far as it was read: TGTGCCAGCAGCTTAACCTACAGGGGAGACGAG.

This clone was recorded many times. The DNA ends 3 residues before the CDR3 does, and the rest of the CDR3 is filled in from the germline J gene. The chain employs TRBV5-6 and TRBJ2-2; TRBD2 matches at 7 bases. The V gene's germline CDR1 is SGHDT and CDR2 YYEEEE. This CDR3 region has 14 residues. J lost 6 bases, V lost 0 bases, and 2 bases had no gene match. The CDR3 bases that were read are TGTGCCAGCAGCTTGGCGGGGAGGGCCGGGGAG. Translating gives CASSLAGRAGE. In full, the CDR3 reads CASSLAGRAGELFF.

This clone was seen ten or more times. The CDR3 is cut off 3 residues early in the read; its end comes from the germline J gene. The chain is built from TRBV20-1 and TRBJ1-5; D perhaps matches TRBD1 (5 bases). The CDR3 has 13 amino acids. From germline, CDR1 is DFQATT and CDR2 SNEGSKA (reference sequence). Trimming left V 4 bases short and J 3 bases short, with 10 bases between. The CDR3 DNA, read in part, is TGCAGTGCTAAAGGGGTTGTCAATCAGCCC. Protein sequence: CSAKGVVNQP. The full CDR3 sequence reads CSAKGVVNQPQHF.

Concerning this clone: The read ends 3 residues early relative to the CDR3; the germline J gene fills the gap. The gene calls are TRBV11-1 and TRBJ2-1; D is possibly TRBD2 (5 bases). CDR1 SGHAT and CDR2 FQDESV come from the germline V gene (reference sequence). V was pared by 4 bases and J by 8 bases, with 18 bases between. This CDR3 has 15 amino acids. The CDR3 sequence: CASSSSRGPADEQFF. CDR3 bases read: TGTGCCAGCAGCTCTTCCCGCGGGCCCGCGGATGAG. Variable domain in full (rest from reference TRBV11-1 and TRBJ2-1): EAEVAQSPRYKITEKSQAVAFWCDPISGHATLYWYRQILGQGPELLVQFQDESVVDDSQLPKDRFSAERLKGVDSTLKIQPAELGDSAMYLCASSSSRGPADEQFFGPGTRLTVL.

Many counts were recorded for this clone. Read coverage stops 3 residues before the CDR3 terminus; the germline J gene supplies the remainder. The chain carries TRBV5-6 and TRBJ1-1; D remains unclear. Trimming pared 3 bases from V and 4 bases from J, leaving 16 bases between. In germline, CDR1 is SGHDT, CDR2 YYEEEE. This CDR3 is 15 amino acids long. CDR3 DNA, as far as it was read: TGTGCCAGCAGCTCAGAACAGCTTTATGTCACTGAA. This translates into CASSSEQLYVTE. The whole CDR3 reads CASSSEQLYVTEAFF. Complete variable domain (other parts from reference TRBV5-6 and TRBJ1-1): DAGVTQSPTHLIKTRGQQVTLRCSPKSGHDTVSWYQQALGQGPQFIFQYYEEEERQRGNFPDRFSGHQFPNYSSELNVNALLLGDSALYLCASSSEQLYVTEAFFGQGTRLTVV.

This clone occurred many times. With the read ending 3 residues before the CDR3 end, the germline J gene is used to fill in that end. The chain combines TRBV5-1 with TRBJ2-3; 8 bases agree with TRBD2. CDR1 and CDR2 from the germline V gene are SGHRS and YFSETQ. V was pared by 4 bases and J by 6 bases, with 16 bases of the junction left unmatched. This CDR3 comprises 17 residues. The CDR3 DNA, read in part, is TGCGCCAGCAGCCTTCCCCTGCGGGGGGCCGAAATCGATACG. Protein: CASSLPLRGAEIDT. In full, the CDR3 is CASSLPLRGAEIDTQYF.

This clone was seen ten or more times. Coverage ceases 3 residues before the CDR3 finishes, and the germline J gene fills in the end. The chain couples TRBV5-1 to TRBJ2-5, with D possibly being TRBD1 or TRBD2 (5 bases each). CDR1 and CDR2 (germline): SGHRS, YFSETQ. CDR3 length: 12 amino acids. V was shortened by 4 bases and J by 5 bases, with 9 bases between the two germline ends. The CDR3 DNA, read in part, is TGCGCCAGCAGCGTTGAGGGGGAGACC. Amino acid sequence: CASSVEGET. The complete CDR3 sequence is CASSVEGETQYF.

This clone was detected ten times or more. The missing CDR3 end, 3 residues past where the read stops, is filled in from the germline J gene. The rearrangement uses TRBV20-1 and TRBJ1-2; D unresolved. Trimming left V 5 bases short and J 3 bases short, with 4 bases between. The V gene's germline CDR1 is DFQATT and CDR2 SNEGSKA (reference sequence). The CDR3 runs to 10 residues. CDR3 loop: CSAPYYGYTF. The covered CDR3 bases are TGCAGTGCTCCGTACTATGGC.

This clone was counted many times. The read stops 3 residues short of the end of the CDR3; the missing end is completed from the germline J gene. This chain links TRBV6-1 with TRBJ2-5; possibly TRBD2 for D (5 bases). The V end lost 0 bases, the J end lost 4 bases, and 6 bases lay between the germline ends. The germline V gene encodes CDR1 MNHNS and CDR2 SASEGT. The CDR3 length is 13 residues. CDR3 DNA (partial): TGTGCCAGCAGTGAAGCGCGGGTAGAGACC. Protein sequence: CASSEARVET. The CDR3 reads in full as CASSEARVETQYF.

Many counts were recorded for this clone. The sequenced fragment ends 3 residues before the CDR3 boundary, so the rest is inferred from the germline J gene. The chain is built from TRBV5-8 and TRBJ2-4; a weak D match, TRBD2 (5 bases). Germline CDR1 is SGHTS and CDR2 is YDEGEE. V gave up 4 bases and J gave up 5 bases, with 13 bases separating them. This CDR3 comprises 14 residues. CDR3 region: CASSGGEGENIQYF. CDR3 DNA (partial): TGTGCCAGCAGCGGAGGAGAGGGCGAAAACATT.

In its sample, this clone was seen many times. The sequence runs out 3 residues before the end of the CDR3; the remainder is reconstructed from the germline J gene. The chain uses TRBV5-1 and TRBJ1-6; 7 bases line up with TRBD1. With 4 bases clipped from V and 8 bases from J, the junction kept 12 bases outside the gene matches. The CDR3 has 16 amino acids. Germline lookup yields CDR1 SGHRS and CDR2 YFSETQ. CDR3 DNA (partial): TGCGCCAGCAGCCCGTTCCTGGAGGGGGCTGATTCACCC. Its protein is CASSPFLEGADSP. From start to end, the CDR3 is CASSPFLEGADSPLHF.

This clone was counted ten times or more. Read coverage stops 3 residues before the CDR3 terminus; the germline J gene supplies the remainder. V usage is TRBV19 and J usage is TRBJ1-2, with D possibly being TRBD1 (5 bases). The CDR3 runs to 16 residues. Germline assignment: CDR1 LNHDA and CDR2 SQIVND (reference sequence). V lost 5 bases and J 2 bases, leaving 18 bases between the germline ends. This CDR3 reads CASSQAGRELNYGYTF. Incomplete CDR3 DNA: TGTGCCAGTAGTCAAGCAGGCAGGGAATTGAACTATGGC.

In this sample, this clone turned up many times. The CDR3 extends 3 residues past the end of the read, so its final part is completed from the germline J gene. The V call is TRBV7-2, the J call TRBJ1-2; D perhaps matches TRBD1 (6 bases). V was clipped by 6 bases and J by 5 bases, with 13 bases between them. The CDR3 extends over 13 amino acids. In germline, CDR1 is SGHTA, CDR2 FQGNSA. The sequenced part of the CDR3 DNA is TGTGCCAGCAGAGAACAGCAGGGGTATGGC. Protein product: CASREQQGYG. The complete CDR3 reads CASREQQGYGYTF.

This clone was picked up many times. CDR3 DNA (partial): TGTGCCAGCAGTGAAGAAACTAGCGGGAGCTCCTACGAG. This codes for CASSEETSGSSYE. The complete CDR3 protein is CASSEETSGSSYEQYF. The rearrangement links TRBV2 to TRBJ2-7; TRBD2 matches 11 bases. The read falls 3 residues short of the CDR3 end, and the missing part is taken from the germline J gene. There are 16 residues in the CDR3. J gave up 0 bases and V 1 base, and 2 bases lay outside the gene matches. Germline V gene sequence: CDR1 SNHLY, CDR2 FYNNEI.

On this clone: The CDR3 extends 3 residues past the end of the read, so its final part is completed from the germline J gene. The rearrangement joins TRBV11-3 to TRBJ1-3; no firm D call. The CDR3 runs to 13 residues. Germline V lookup: CDR1 SGHNT, CDR2 YENEEA. V lost 2 bases and J lost 0, with 2 bases in between. CDR3 DNA (partial): TGTGCCAGCAGCTTACTCTCTGGAAACACC. Translated, it gives CASSLLSGNT. In full, the CDR3 reads CASSLLSGNTIYF. Variable domain in full (rest from reference TRBV11-3 and TRBJ1-3): EAGVVQSPRYKIIEKKQPVAFWCNPISGHNTLYWYLQNLGQGPELLIRYENEEAVDDSQLPKDRFSAERLKGVDSTLKIQPAELGDSAVYLCASSLLSGNTIYFGEGSWLTVV.

This clone was counted many times. The CDR3 is cut off 3 residues early in the read; its end comes from the germline J gene. This chain connects TRBV5-6 to TRBJ2-1, with 7 bases identical to TRBD2. Germline trimming cut 5 bases from V and 7 bases from J; bases unmatched to any gene: 9. Germline lookup yields CDR1 SGHDT and CDR2 YYEEEE. The CDR3 runs to 14 residues. The DNA read from the CDR3 is TGTGCCAGCAGGACAGCGGGACTTCTGAATGAG. Its translation: CASRTAGLLNE. The CDR3 in full is CASRTAGLLNEQFF.

This clone showed up just a few times. The sequenced CDR3 bases are TGTGCCAGTAGTATCGGGACAGGGGGCGCAGATACC. This codes for CASSIGTGGADT. The CDR3 reads in full as CASSIGTGGADTYTF. V gene TRBV19 combines with J gene TRBJ1-2; 12 bases line up with TRBD1. The DNA ends 3 residues before the CDR3 does, and the rest of the CDR3 is filled in from the germline J gene. Germline CDR1 and CDR2: LNHDA and SQIVND (reference sequence). CDR3 length: 15 residues.

This clone has ten or more counts. The sequence runs out 3 residues before the end of the CDR3; the remainder is reconstructed from the germline J gene. V is TRBV2 and J is TRBJ2-3; 7 bases map to TRBD2. Germline values: CDR1 SNHLY, CDR2 FYNNEI. The CDR3 has 18 residues. Trimming cost V 2 bases and J 0 bases; bases outside gene matches: 11. The CDR3 bases that were read are TGTGCCAGCAGTGAAATTGCGGGGGAAATATTAAGCACAGATACG. Its protein is CASSEIAGEILSTDT. The CDR3 in full is CASSEIAGEILSTDTQYF.

This clone was counted at least ten times. The read falls 3 residues short of the CDR3 end, and the missing part is taken from the germline J gene. The chain is built from TRBV5-1 and TRBJ2-3; no clear D. Germline V CDR1 and CDR2: SGHRS, YFSETQ. CDR3 length: 13 amino acids. Trimming removed 5 bases at V and 6 bases at J, with 13 bases between. Partial CDR3 DNA: TGCGCCAGCAGTGAAAAGGGTGCCGATACG. Translation gives CASSEKGADT. The entire CDR3 protein is CASSEKGADTQYF.

Comment on this clone: The CDR3 end lies 3 residues beyond the end of the read and is filled in from the germline J gene. The chain recombines TRBV2 with TRBJ1-4; TRBD1 might be the D (6 bases). The CDR3 runs 14 residues. CDR1 is SNHLY, CDR2 FYNNEI, per germline. Trimming pared 11 bases from V and 2 bases from J, leaving 15 bases between. CDR3 bases read: TGTGCCGGCTGGGGGCTTTGGACTAATGAAAAA. Translation gives CAGWGLWTNEK. The full CDR3 reads CAGWGLWTNEKLFF.

The sample holds many counts of this clone. The read is 3 residues too short to cover the CDR3 end, so that end is filled in from the germline J gene. V usage is TRBV6-1 and J usage is TRBJ1-1; D remains ambiguous. Between the trimmed V and J ends, which lost 0 bases and 3 bases, there was a span of 8 bases. The V gene's germline CDR1 is MNHNS and CDR2 SASEGT. The CDR3 contains 14 residues. The CDR3 bases that were read are TGTGCCAGCAGTGAAGCGTCCGGGGACACTGAA. Translation gives CASSEASGDTE. In full, the CDR3 reads CASSEASGDTEAFF.

A remark on this clone: The read is 3 residues too short to cover the CDR3 end, so that end is filled in from the germline J gene. The chain employs TRBV7-9 and TRBJ1-6; tentatively, D is TRBD1 (6 bases). Germline-derived CDR1 and CDR2 are SEHNR and FQNEAQ (reference sequence). Trimming pared 5 bases from V and 7 bases from J, leaving 15 bases between. This CDR3 has 15 residues. CDR3 sequence: CASSLIQGANSPLHF. CDR3 bases read: TGTGCCAGCAGCCTTATACAGGGAGCGAATTCACCC. Using reference TRBV7-9 and TRBJ1-6 for the parts outside the CDR3, the full variable domain is DTGVSQNPRHKITKRGQNVTFRCDPISEHNRLYWYRQTLGQGPEFLTYFQNEAQLEKSRLLSDRFSAERPKGSFSTLEIQRTEQGDSAMYLCASSLIQGANSPLHFGNGTRLTVT.